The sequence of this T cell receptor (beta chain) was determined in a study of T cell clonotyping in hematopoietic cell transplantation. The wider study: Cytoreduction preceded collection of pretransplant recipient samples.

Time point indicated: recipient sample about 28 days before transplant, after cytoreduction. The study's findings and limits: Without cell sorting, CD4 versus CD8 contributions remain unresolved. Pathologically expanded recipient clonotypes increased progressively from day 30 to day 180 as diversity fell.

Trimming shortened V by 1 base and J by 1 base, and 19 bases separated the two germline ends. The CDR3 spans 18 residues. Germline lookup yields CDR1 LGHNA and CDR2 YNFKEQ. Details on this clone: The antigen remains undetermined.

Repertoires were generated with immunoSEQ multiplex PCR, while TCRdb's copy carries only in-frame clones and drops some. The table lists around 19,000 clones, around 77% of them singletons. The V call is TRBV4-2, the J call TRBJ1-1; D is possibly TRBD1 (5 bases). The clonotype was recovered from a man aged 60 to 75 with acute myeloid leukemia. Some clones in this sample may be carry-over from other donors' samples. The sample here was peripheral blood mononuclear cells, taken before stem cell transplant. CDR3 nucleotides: TGTGCCAGCAGCCAAGTTTGGAGGTTTCGGGGGACGAACACTGAAGCTTTCTTT. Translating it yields CASSQVWRFRGTNTEAFF.